Listed below are T cell receptor beta chains from one sample, sequenced in a study of regulatory T cells in long-lasting Graves disease. One entry per CDR3 protein results from TCRdb running MiXCR on the multiplex PCR reads. This sample has 450,000 or so distinct CDR3 sequences, with about 20% found just once. This specimen was peripheral blood mononuclear cells (PBMCs), taken when the disease was refractory, from a patient treated with antithyroid drugs. These receptors were obtained from a female donor with Graves disease. CDR3s include the opening cysteine and the closing phenylalanine or tryptophan. The size entry is marked missing in some rows and otherwise reads once, few, many or a size class.

v_gene: TRBV20-1; j_gene: TRBJ1-5; abundance: few; CDR3aa: CSARTGGSNQPQHF
v_gene: TRBV6-5; j_gene: TRBJ1-5; abundance: few; CDR3aa: CASSYSKGQGNQPQHF
v_gene: TRBV7-2; j_gene: TRBJ1-1; abundance: few; CDR3aa: CASSPRRQGAAEAFF
v_gene: TRBV11-2; j_gene: TRBJ1-1; abundance: few; CDR3aa: CASNKFPYEAFF
v_gene: TRBV18; j_gene: TRBJ2-7; abundance: -; CDR3aa: CASSPGGQGSYEQYF
v_gene: TRBV28; j_gene: TRBJ2-1; abundance: -; CDR3aa: CASSFPTSGRKDEQFF
v_gene: TRBV5-1; j_gene: TRBJ1-2; abundance: many; CDR3aa: CASSRITPGHTNYGYTF
v_gene: TRBV28; j_gene: TRBJ1-2; abundance: many; CDR3aa: CASSLGGHYGYTF
v_gene: TRBV12-3/TRBV12-4; j_gene: TRBJ2-5; abundance: few; CDR3aa: CASNWGKETQYF
v_gene: TRBV6-1; j_gene: TRBJ2-5; abundance: few; CDR3aa: CASNQRRQETQYF
v_gene: TRBV25-1; j_gene: TRBJ1-3; abundance: few; CDR3aa: CATATPGTGGNTIYF
v_gene: TRBV19; j_gene: TRBJ1-2; abundance: -; CDR3aa: CASRDPRVRDGYTF
v_gene: TRBV15; j_gene: TRBJ2-1; abundance: few; CDR3aa: CATIKGQGYNEQFF
v_gene: TRBV28; j_gene: TRBJ2-7; abundance: many; CDR3aa: CASSLGTSGSYEQYF
v_gene: TRBV7-9; j_gene: TRBJ1-4; abundance: -; CDR3aa: CASSLLLGPNEKLFF
v_gene: TRBV11-2; j_gene: TRBJ2-2; abundance: many; CDR3aa: CASSKGLASGELFF
v_gene: TRBV12-3/TRBV12-4; j_gene: TRBJ1-4; abundance: many; CDR3aa: CASSGRGRGVNEKLFF
v_gene: TRBV6-2/TRBV6-3; j_gene: TRBJ2-5; abundance: -; CDR3aa: CASSYSSIEQGGPQYF
v_gene: TRBV9; j_gene: TRBJ1-1; abundance: many; CDR3aa: CASSASRLTTPDEAFF
v_gene: TRBV9; j_gene: TRBJ1-1; abundance: -; CDR3aa: CVSSRGLNTEAFF
v_gene: TRBV28; j_gene: TRBJ2-1; abundance: few; CDR3aa: CASSPGTNYYNEQFF
v_gene: TRBV9; j_gene: TRBJ1-2; abundance: once; CDR3aa: CASSPGGRNLYGYTF
v_gene: TRBV7-2; j_gene: TRBJ1-1; abundance: many; CDR3aa: CASSLVRGGGTEAFF
v_gene: TRBV20-1; j_gene: TRBJ2-3; abundance: -; CDR3aa: CSARDSFGVASSTDTQYF
v_gene: TRBV6-1; j_gene: TRBJ2-1; abundance: -; CDR3aa: CASSDKGEGSYNEQFF
v_gene: TRBV6-2/TRBV6-3; j_gene: TRBJ1-5; abundance: many; CDR3aa: CASSPRQGRQPQHF
v_gene: TRBV6-5; j_gene: TRBJ1-5; abundance: once; CDR3aa: CASSYPGQGQPQHF
v_gene: TRBV7-8; j_gene: TRBJ1-5; abundance: many; CDR3aa: CASSLTGHNQPQHF
v_gene: TRBV12-3/TRBV12-4; j_gene: TRBJ2-7; abundance: many; CDR3aa: CASSLGTSASSYEQYF
v_gene: TRBV7-2; j_gene: TRBJ1-6; abundance: many; CDR3aa: CASSFFAQGLDSPLHF
v_gene: TRBV5-5; j_gene: TRBJ1-6; abundance: -; CDR3aa: CASSLIRENSPLHF
v_gene: TRBV28; j_gene: -; abundance: -; CDR3aa: CASSAGTPVMTQYF
v_gene: TRBV7-8; j_gene: TRBJ2-3; abundance: -; CDR3aa: CASSSTRVSTDTQYF
v_gene: TRBV2; j_gene: TRBJ1-1; abundance: many; CDR3aa: CATNWMNTEAFF
v_gene: TRBV2; j_gene: TRBJ1-2; abundance: many; CDR3aa: CASRETGLSNYGYTF
v_gene: TRBV28; j_gene: TRBJ2-3; abundance: -; CDR3aa: CASSFKVQAGNTDTQYF
v_gene: TRBV6-2/TRBV6-3; j_gene: TRBJ1-6; abundance: few; CDR3aa: CASTTNGQNSPLHF
v_gene: TRBV6-1; j_gene: TRBJ1-2; abundance: many; CDR3aa: CASTPFPTGGYGYTF
v_gene: TRBV19; j_gene: TRBJ1-1; abundance: many; CDR3aa: CASSQPHLTGTGRNTEAFF
v_gene: TRBV20-1; j_gene: TRBJ2-7; abundance: few; CDR3aa: CSAFRLAVYEQYF
v_gene: TRBV2; j_gene: TRBJ2-1; abundance: -; CDR3aa: CASSEEVPLWGGNEQFF
v_gene: TRBV7-9; j_gene: TRBJ1-3; abundance: -; CDR3aa: CASGRGLSLSGNTIYF
v_gene: TRBV6-2/TRBV6-3; j_gene: TRBJ2-6; abundance: few; CDR3aa: CASKPDGRSGANVLTF
v_gene: TRBV10-3; j_gene: TRBJ2-5; abundance: many; CDR3aa: CAISESTTSGSETQYF